The 12 T cell receptor beta chains reported below all come from one sample, sequenced in a study of blood T cell repertoires in COVID-19. The method was immunoSEQ multiplex PCR; TCRdb's version includes in-frame clones alone and lacks a portion of them. Here the sample spans about 220,000 clones, around 91% being singletons. Sequenced sample: PBMCs or T cells enriched from blood (not recorded which). All receptors derive from a woman aged 18-29 years in a cohort exposed to, infected with or recovered from COVID-19 (not recorded which).

Note on this clone: At the DNA level, this CDR3 is encoded by other sequences in the same sample as well. This CDR3 reads CASSQATGGHQPQHF. DNA of the CDR3: TGTGCCAGCAGCCAAGCGACAGGGGGCCATCAGCCCCAGCATTTT. The chain has TRBV3-1 (or the pseudogene TRBV3-2) and TRBJ1-5; 10 positions match TRBD1. Germline V CDR1 and CDR2: LGHDT, YNNKEL (reference sequence). V gave up 1 base and J gave up 5 bases; unmatched junction bases: 2. This CDR3 comprises 15 residues.

This clone was recorded once. The CDR3 sequence is CASSEWLGGADEQFF. As DNA, the CDR3 is TGTGCCAGCAGTGAATGGTTAGGAGGGGCCGATGAGCAGTTCTTC. This chain links TRBV25-1 with TRBJ2-1; possible D gene TRBD2, 6 bases. This CDR3 contains 15 residues. The V end was cut by 1 base, the J end by 8 bases, with 15 bases between. Germline V gives CDR1 MGHDK, CDR2 SYGVNS.

V gene TRBV7-9 combines with J gene TRBJ1-1, with D possibly matching TRBD1 (5 bases). The V gene's germline CDR1 is SEHNR and CDR2 FQNEAQ (reference sequence). This CDR3 is 13 amino acids long. V gave up 5 bases and J gave up 5 bases, with 12 bases separating them. The chain's CDR3 is CASSASGGTEAFF. CDR3 coding DNA: TGTGCCAGCAGCGCTTCTGGGGGGACTGAAGCTTTCTTT.

The gene calls are TRBV5-1 and TRBJ1-4; 8 bases fit TRBD1. The CDR3 has 14 amino acids. V shed 4 bases, J shed 8 bases, and the junction held 7 bases outside the gene matches. Germline V CDR1 and CDR2: SGHRS, YFSETQ. The CDR3 nucleotides are TGCGCCAGCAGCCCGGACAGGGTAGGGGAAAAACTGTTTTTT. Protein sequence: CASSPDRVGEKLFF.

This chain joins TRBV25-1 and TRBJ1-2, with unresolved D. Germline V gives CDR1 MGHDK, CDR2 SYGVNS. The CDR3 covers 12 residues. Trimming took off 1 base at V and 8 bases at J, with 8 bases between the two ends. The CDR3 is CASSESGGGYTF. CDR3 sequence (DNA): TGTGCCAGCAGTGAATCTGGAGGAGGCTACACCTTC.

This chain links TRBV4-1 with TRBJ2-1; TRBD2 matches 7 bases. Germline V gene data show CDR1 as MGHRA and CDR2 as YSYEKL. V dropped 4 bases and J dropped 8; count of bases not matched to a gene: 5. This CDR3 is built from 13 residues. CDR3 sequence: CASSLSRGDEQFF. The DNA of the CDR3 is TGCGCCAGCAGCCTCAGCCGGGGGGATGAGCAGTTCTTC.

The chain uses TRBV29-1 and TRBJ2-7; 7 bases match TRBD1. Germline V gene data show CDR1 as SQVTM and CDR2 as ANQGSEA. The CDR3 has 13 amino acids. The J segment lost 6 bases and the V segment lost 0 bases, leaving 5 bases of the junction unmatched. CDR3 in amino acids: CSVEDPNRGEQYF. The DNA of the CDR3 is TGCAGCGTTGAAGACCCGAACAGGGGCGAGCAGTACTTC.

The count of this clone is one. The rearrangement uses TRBV10-3 and TRBJ1-1; the match to TRBD1 covers 7 bases. This CDR3 is built from 14 residues. V lost 5 bases to trimming and J lost 7 bases; unmatched junction nucleotides: 10. CDR1 ENHRY and CDR2 SYGVKD come from the germline V gene. For the CDR3, the DNA is TGTGCCATCAGTAAGGGAGACAGGGAAATTGAAGCTTTCTTT. This sequence encodes CAISKGDREIEAFF.

V is TRBV29-1 and J is TRBJ1-5, with 9 bases aligning to TRBD1. Germline V gene sequence: CDR1 SQVTM, CDR2 ANQGSEA. Trimming cost V 6 bases and J 0 bases; bases outside gene matches: 3. The CDR3 extends over 14 amino acids. The chain's CDR3 is CSVGTGNSNQPQHF. CDR3 coding DNA: TGCAGCGTCGGGACAGGGAATAGCAATCAGCCCCAGCATTTT.

The table lists this clone with a count of one. The chain employs TRBV24-1 and TRBJ1-1; 7 nucleotides align to TRBD1. Germline V gives CDR1 KGHDR, CDR2 SFDVKD. CDR3 size: 13 residues. V shed 4 bases and J 8 bases; nucleotides not matched to a gene: 6. This CDR3 reads CATSDLTGAEAFF. CDR3 coding DNA: TGTGCCACCAGTGACCTAACAGGGGCCGAAGCTTTCTTT.

This clone occurred once. The chain employs TRBV29-1 and TRBJ1-1; maybe TRBD1 (5 bases). Germline CDR1 reads SQVTM; CDR2 reads ANQGSEA. Trimming removed 6 bases at V and 6 bases at J, with 20 bases between. This CDR3 is 14 amino acids long. CDR3 protein: CSVPSWDYSAEAFF. CDR3 bases: TGCAGCGTCCCTTCCTGGGACTATTCGGCTGAAGCTTTCTTT.

The rearrangement links TRBV11-2 to TRBJ1-3, with 10 positions matching TRBD1. The V segment lost 5 bases and the J segment 4 bases; nucleotides outside the gene matches: 5. Per germline, CDR1 SGHAT and CDR2 FQNNGV. There are 15 residues in the CDR3. The CDR3: CASSRQGARGNTIYF. In DNA, the CDR3 is TGTGCCAGCAGCCGACAGGGGGCGCGAGGAAACACCATATATTTT. Full variable domain (remainder filled in from reference TRBV11-2 and TRBJ1-3): EAGVAQSPRYKIIEKRQSVAFWCNPISGHATLYWYQQILGQGPKLLIQFQNNGVVDDSQLPKDRFSAERLKGVDSTLKIQPAKLEDSAVYLCASSRQGARGNTIYFGEGSWLTVV.